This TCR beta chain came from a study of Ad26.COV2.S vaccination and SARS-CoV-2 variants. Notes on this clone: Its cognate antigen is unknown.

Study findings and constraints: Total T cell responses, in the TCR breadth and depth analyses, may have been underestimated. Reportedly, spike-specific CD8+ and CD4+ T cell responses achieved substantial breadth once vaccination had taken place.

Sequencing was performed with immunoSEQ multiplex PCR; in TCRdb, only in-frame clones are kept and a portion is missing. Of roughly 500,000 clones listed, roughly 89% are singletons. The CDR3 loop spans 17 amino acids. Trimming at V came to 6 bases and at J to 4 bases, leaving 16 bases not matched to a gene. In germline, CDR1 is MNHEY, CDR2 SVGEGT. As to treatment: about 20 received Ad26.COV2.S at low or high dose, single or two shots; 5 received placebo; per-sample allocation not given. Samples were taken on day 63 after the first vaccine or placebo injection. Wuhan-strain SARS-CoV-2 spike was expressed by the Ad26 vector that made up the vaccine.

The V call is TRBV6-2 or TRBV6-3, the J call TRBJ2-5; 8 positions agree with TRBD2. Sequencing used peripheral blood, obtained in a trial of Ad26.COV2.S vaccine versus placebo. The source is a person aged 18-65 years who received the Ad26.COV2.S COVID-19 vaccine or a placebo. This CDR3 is CASRPHAGGPPVETQYF. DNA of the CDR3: TGTGCCAGCAGACCTCACGCGGGGGGCCCGCCGGTAGAGACCCAGTACTTC.